This entry lists 10 T cell receptor beta chains sequenced from one sample in a study of Ad26.COV2.S vaccination and SARS-CoV-2 variants. The repertoire was sequenced with immunoSEQ multiplex PCR; TCRdb's copy has only in-frame clones and lacks some. This repertoire shows some 340,000 clones, about 82% found once; its top ten account for 1.9%. Treatment noted: about 20 received Ad26.COV2.S at low or high dose, single or two shots; about 5 received placebo; per-sample allocation not given. After the first vaccine or placebo injection, samples were drawn on day 63. Sample: peripheral blood, taken in a trial of Ad26.COV2.S vaccine versus placebo. All receptors come from a person aged 18-65 years who received the Ad26.COV2.S COVID-19 vaccine or a placebo.

This chain uses TRBV19 with TRBJ2-3; a weak D match, TRBD1 (5 bases). CDR3 length: 14 amino acids. Trimming shortened V by 7 bases and J by 1 base, and 12 bases separated the two germline ends. Per the germline V gene, CDR1 is LNHDA and CDR2 is SQIVND (reference sequence). CDR3 in DNA: TGTGCCAGTAACCCAGGGCCGGGCACAGATACGCAGTATTTT. This encodes CASNPGPGTDTQYF.

The V call is TRBV4-1, the J call TRBJ1-3; D not certain. CDR1 MGHRA and CDR2 YSYEKL come from the germline V gene. The CDR3 runs to 15 residues. With 3 bases removed from V and 0 bases from J, the gap between germline ends came to 9 bases. Here the CDR3 DNA reads TGCGCCAGCAGCCAGTCGGTCCGCTCTGGAAACACCATATATTTT. Protein sequence: CASSQSVRSGNTIYF.

This chain connects TRBV5-6 to TRBJ1-2, with no clear D. CDR1 and CDR2 from the germline V gene are SGHDT and YYEEEE. Trimming shortened V by 3 bases and J by 8 bases, and 11 bases separated the two germline ends. This CDR3 spans 12 amino acids. CDR3 sequence (DNA): TGTGCCAGCAGCTCCAAACGGTCGGGCTACACCTTC. Translation gives CASSSKRSGYTF.

This chain links TRBV27 with TRBJ1-6; the match to TRBD1 covers 9 bases. Germline V gives CDR1 MNHEY, CDR2 SMNVEV (reference sequence). The J segment lost 10 bases and the V segment lost 4 bases, leaving 11 bases of the junction unmatched. The CDR3 has 16 residues. The CDR3 DNA is TGTGCCAGCAGTTCTCGACAGGGGGATTTTTGGTCACCCCTCCACTTT. Translated: CASSSRQGDFWSPLHF.

The chain links TRBV7-8 to TRBJ1-2, with no clear D. CDR1 is SGHVS, CDR2 FQNEAQ, per germline. CDR3 length: 15 residues. Trimming removed 5 bases from V and 2 bases from J, with 15 bases in between. CDR3 in amino acids: CASSPGGRENYGYTF. The CDR3 DNA reads as TGTGCCAGCAGCCCCGGAGGGCGGGAGAACTATGGCTACACCTTC.

This clone has a single count. The chain links TRBV5-4 to TRBJ2-2; D remains ambiguous. V was pared by 3 bases and J by 2 bases, with 8 bases between. The germline V gene has CDR1 SGHNT and CDR2 YYREEE (reference sequence). CDR3 size: 14 residues. CDR3 sequence reads: CASSSQTNTGELFF. CDR3 nucleotides: TGTGCCAGCAGCTCTCAAACAAACACCGGGGAGCTGTTTTTT.

The rearrangement links TRBV7-2 to TRBJ1-2, with unresolved D. The length of the CDR3 is 15 residues. The germline gives CDR1 SGHTA, CDR2 FQGNSA. V was shortened by 1 base and J by 1 base, with 10 bases between the two germline ends. This CDR3 reads CASSLVFRVNYGYTF. The DNA for the CDR3 is TGTGCCAGCAGCTTAGTATTCAGAGTTAACTATGGCTACACCTTC. The full variable domain, rest sourced from reference TRBV7-2 and TRBJ1-2, is GAGVSQSPSNKVTEKGKDVELRCDPISGHTALYWYRQSLGQGLEFLIYFQGNSAPDKSGLPSDRFSAERTGGSVSTLTIQRTQQEDSAVYLCASSLVFRVNYGYTFGSGTRLTVV.

The genes are TRBV6-5 and TRBJ1-2; 7 bases line up with TRBD1. Per germline, CDR1 MNHEY and CDR2 SVGAGI. This CDR3 contains 11 residues. Trimming at V came to 9 bases and at J to 8 bases, leaving 6 bases not matched to a gene. CDR3 nucleotides: TGTGCCAGGGGGACAGTCGAGGGCTACACCTTC. As protein: CARGTVEGYTF.

The V and J genes are TRBV30 and TRBJ2-3; perhaps D is TRBD1 or TRBD2 (5 bases each). CDR1 GTSNPN and CDR2 SVGIG come from the germline V gene (reference sequence). The CDR3 has 13 amino acids. V shed 3 bases and J shed 6 bases, with 13 bases lying between them. CDR3 region: CAWSQEWGDTQYF. CDR3 in DNA: TGTGCCTGGAGCCAGGAGTGGGGGGATACGCAGTATTTT.

The CDR3 DNA reads TGTGCCATCAGTGTAGCGCCGGGACGTACTTATGGCTACACCTTC. Amino acids: CAISVAPGRTYGYTF. V gene TRBV10-3 combines with J gene TRBJ1-2, with D tentatively TRBD1 (5 bases). Germline values: CDR1 ENHRY, CDR2 SYGVKD. The V and J ends lost 4 bases and 5 bases respectively, with 17 bases between them. The CDR3 contains 15 residues.